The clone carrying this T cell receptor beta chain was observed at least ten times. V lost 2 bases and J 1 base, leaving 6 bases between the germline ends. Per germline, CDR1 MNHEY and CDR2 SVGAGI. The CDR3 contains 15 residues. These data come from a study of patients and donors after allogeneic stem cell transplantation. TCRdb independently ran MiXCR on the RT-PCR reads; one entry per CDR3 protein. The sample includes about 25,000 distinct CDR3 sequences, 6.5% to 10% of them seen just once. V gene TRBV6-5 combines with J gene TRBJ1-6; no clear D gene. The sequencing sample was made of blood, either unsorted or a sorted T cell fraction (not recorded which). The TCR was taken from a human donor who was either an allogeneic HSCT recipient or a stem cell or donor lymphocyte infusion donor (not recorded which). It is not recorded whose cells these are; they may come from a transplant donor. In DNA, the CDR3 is TGTGCCAGCAGTTACGCGGGTTCCTATAATTCACCCCTCCACTTT. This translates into CASSYAGSYNSPLHF.